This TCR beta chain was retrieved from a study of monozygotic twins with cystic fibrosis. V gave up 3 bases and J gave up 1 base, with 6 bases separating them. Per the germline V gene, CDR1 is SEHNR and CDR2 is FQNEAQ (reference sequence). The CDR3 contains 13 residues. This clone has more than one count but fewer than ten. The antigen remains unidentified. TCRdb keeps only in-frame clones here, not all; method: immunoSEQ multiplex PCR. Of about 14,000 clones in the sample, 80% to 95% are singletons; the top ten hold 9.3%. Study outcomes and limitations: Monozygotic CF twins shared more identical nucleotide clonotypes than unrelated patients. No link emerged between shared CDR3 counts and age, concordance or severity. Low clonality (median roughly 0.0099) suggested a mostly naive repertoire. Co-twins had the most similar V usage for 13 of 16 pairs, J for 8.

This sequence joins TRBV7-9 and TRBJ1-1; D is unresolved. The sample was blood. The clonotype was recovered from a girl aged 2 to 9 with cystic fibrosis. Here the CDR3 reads CASSFVGNTEAFF. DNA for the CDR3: TGTGCCAGCAGCTTCGTGGGGAACACTGAAGCTTTCTTT.